These 2 T cell receptor beta chains were all obtained from the same sample, sequenced in a study of long-term antiretroviral therapy in people with HIV. Survey level was the resolution at which the v3.0 immunoSEQ assay ran. The table came from immunoSEQ multiplex PCR; TCRdb's copy has only in-frame clones and leaves some out. The sample consists of tens of thousands of clones, around 80% of them appearing once. The sample consisted of unsorted PBMCs, taken 0.5 years after starting antiretroviral therapy. All receptors come from a woman in her thirties or forties with HIV.

The chain links TRBV19 to TRBJ2-5; TRBD1 aligns across 7 bases. The CDR3 is 15 residues long. Germline CDR1 LNHDA, CDR2 SQIVND (reference sequence). With 5 bases clipped from V and 4 bases from J, the junction kept 10 bases outside the gene matches. The DNA for the CDR3 is TGTGCCAGTAGTTACGTAGGGGGCGGGCTAGAGACCCAGTACTTC. Protein product: CASSYVGGGLETQYF.

J is TRBJ1-5 and V is TRBV30, with D tentatively TRBD1 (5 bases). The V gene lost 2 bases and the J gene lost 6 bases, with 14 bases spanning the gap. The germline CDR1 and CDR2 sequences are GTSNPN and SVGIG (reference sequence). The CDR3 loop spans 14 amino acids. The CDR3 DNA follows: TGTGCCTGGAGTATCGGGGGGTCGGGTCAGCCCCAGCATTTT. Amino acid sequence: CAWSIGGSGQPQHF. The variable domain in full, with the rest retrieved from reference TRBV30 and TRBJ1-5, is SQTIHQWPATLVQPVGSPLSLECTVEGTSNPNLYWYRQAAGRGLQLLFYSVGIGQISSEVPQNLSASRPQDRQFILSSKKLLLSDSGFYLCAWSIGGSGQPQHFGDGTRLSIL.